The rows below give T cell receptor beta chains drawn from one sample of a study of human T cells and chemical hapten exposure. TCRdb itself ran the 5' RACE reads through MiXCR, one entry per CDR3 protein. The sample carries around 100,000 distinct CDR3 sequences, around 20% recorded once. All receptors come from a human donor in good health. Both conserved end residues are part of each CDR3. D genes are given only for firm matches. Size values are once, few and many counts, or a class for expanded clones, and some rows have none.

j_call: TRBJ1-1
clone_size: few
d_call: TRBD1
v_call: TRBV3-1
cdr3_aa: CASSRFRGPEMNTEAFF
cdr3_nt: TGTGCCAGCAGCCGTTTCAGGGGGCCGGAGATGAACACTGAAGCTTTCTTT

j_call: TRBJ1-2
clone_size: few
d_call: .
v_call: TRBV3-1
cdr3_aa: CASSPPGTAGWISYTF
cdr3_nt: TGTGCCAGCAGCCCCCCGGGGACGGCTGGCTGGATTAGCTACACCTTC

j_call: TRBJ1-1
clone_size: .
d_call: .
v_call: TRBV11-2
cdr3_aa: CASSLTQVNTEAFF
cdr3_nt: TGTGCCAGCAGCTTAACACAGGTGAACACTGAAGCTTTCTTT

j_call: TRBJ1-2
clone_size: many
d_call: .
v_call: TRBV24-1
cdr3_aa: CATHDGTLPGGYTF
cdr3_nt: TGTGCCACTCACGACGGCACACTCCCCGGTGGCTACACCTTC

j_call: TRBJ2-7
clone_size: .
d_call: .
v_call: TRBV20-1
cdr3_aa: CSAIYMSSYEQYF
cdr3_nt: TGCAGTGCCATATATATGAGCTCCTACGAGCAGTACTTC

j_call: TRBJ1-5
clone_size: few
d_call: .
v_call: TRBV4-1
cdr3_aa: CASSQGWTGQPQHF
cdr3_nt: TGCGCCAGCAGCCAGGGATGGACGGGTCAGCCCCAGCATTTT

j_call: TRBJ1-1
clone_size: few
d_call: .
v_call: TRBV2
cdr3_aa: CASSYIFEAFF
cdr3_nt: TGTGCCAGCAGCTATATATTTGAAGCTTTCTTT

j_call: TRBJ1-1
clone_size: few
d_call: .
v_call: TRBV28
cdr3_aa: CASRLSLGGETLNTEAFF
cdr3_nt: TGTGCCAGCAGACTTTCCCTCGGAGGGGAAACCCTGAACACTGAAGCTTTCTTT

j_call: TRBJ2-5
clone_size: few
d_call: .
v_call: TRBV20-1
cdr3_aa: CSARATSETQYF
cdr3_nt: TGCAGTGCTAGAGCCACCTCCGAGACCCAGTACTTC

j_call: TRBJ2-3
clone_size: .
d_call: .
v_call: TRBV28
cdr3_aa: CASSFIGRPRLTDTQYF
cdr3_nt: TGTGCCAGCAGTTTTATCGGGCGTCCACGTCTCACAGATACGCAGTATTTT

j_call: TRBJ2-5
clone_size: .
d_call: TRBD1
v_call: TRBV29-1
cdr3_aa: CSVCETGLETQYF
cdr3_nt: TGCAGCGTTTGCGAGACAGGGTTAGAGACCCAGTACTTC

j_call: TRBJ1-1
clone_size: .
d_call: .
v_call: TRBV10-3
cdr3_aa: CAIVTPNTEAFF
cdr3_nt: TGTGCCATAGTAACACCGAACACTGAAGCTTTCTTT

j_call: TRBJ1-2
clone_size: many
d_call: TRBD1
v_call: TRBV28
cdr3_aa: CATWTGGQLEGYTF
cdr3_nt: TGTGCCACTTGGACAGGGGGGCAGTTAGAAGGCTACACCTTC

j_call: TRBJ1-1
clone_size: few
d_call: .
v_call: TRBV4-1
cdr3_aa: CASSQVLQMNTEAFF
cdr3_nt: TGCGCCAGCAGCCAAGTCTTACAGATGAACACTGAAGCTTTCTTT

j_call: TRBJ2-2
clone_size: few
d_call: TRBD2
v_call: TRBV5-1
cdr3_aa: CASSLETSGRTRRAVGRELFF
cdr3_nt: TGCGCCAGCAGCTTGGAAACTAGCGGGAGGACCCGGAGGGCGGTCGGCCGGGAGCTGTTTTTT

j_call: TRBJ2-7
clone_size: .
d_call: .
v_call: TRBV7-9
cdr3_aa: CASSLDGPLSYEQYF
cdr3_nt: TGTGCCAGCAGCTTGGACGGACCTCTCTCCTACGAGCAGTACTTC

j_call: TRBJ1-2
clone_size: .
d_call: .
v_call: TRBV24-1
cdr3_aa: CATSDLSRSNGYTF
cdr3_nt: TGTGCCACCAGTGATTTGAGCCGGAGCAATGGCTACACCTTC

j_call: TRBJ2-7
clone_size: few
d_call: TRBD1
v_call: TRBV6-5
cdr3_aa: CASSYRGQGSYEQYF
cdr3_nt: TGTGCCAGCAGTTACAGGGGACAGGGATCCTACGAGCAGTACTTC

j_call: TRBJ1-2
clone_size: .
d_call: .
v_call: TRBV4-1
cdr3_aa: CASSQRAVGVGYTF
cdr3_nt: TGCGCCAGCAGCCAGCGGGCGGTTGGGGTCGGCTACACCTTC

j_call: TRBJ1-5
clone_size: .
d_call: .
v_call: TRBV5-8
cdr3_aa: CASSLGTTSNQPQHF
cdr3_nt: TGTGCCAGCAGCTTGGGGACAACTAGCAATCAGCCCCAGCATTTT